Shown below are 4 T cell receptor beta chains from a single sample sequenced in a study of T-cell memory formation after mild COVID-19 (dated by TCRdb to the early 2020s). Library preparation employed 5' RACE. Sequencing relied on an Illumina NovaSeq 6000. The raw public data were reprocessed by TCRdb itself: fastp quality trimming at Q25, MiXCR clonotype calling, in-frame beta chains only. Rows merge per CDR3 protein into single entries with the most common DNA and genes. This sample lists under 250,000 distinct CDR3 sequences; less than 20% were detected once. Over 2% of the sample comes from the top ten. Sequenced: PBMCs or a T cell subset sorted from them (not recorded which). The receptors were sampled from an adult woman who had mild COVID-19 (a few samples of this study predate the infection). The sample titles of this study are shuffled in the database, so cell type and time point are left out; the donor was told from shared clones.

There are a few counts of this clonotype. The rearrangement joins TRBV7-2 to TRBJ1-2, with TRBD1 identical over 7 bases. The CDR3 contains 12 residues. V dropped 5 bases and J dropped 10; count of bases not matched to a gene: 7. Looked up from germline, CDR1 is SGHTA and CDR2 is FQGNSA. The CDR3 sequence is CASSTYRGDYTF. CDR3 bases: TGTGCCAGCAGCACTTACAGGGGAGACTACACCTTC.

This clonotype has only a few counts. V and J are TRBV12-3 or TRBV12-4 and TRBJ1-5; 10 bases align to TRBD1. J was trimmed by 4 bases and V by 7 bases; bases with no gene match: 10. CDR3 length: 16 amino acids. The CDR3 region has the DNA TGTGCCAGCACCCCAGGGGCGGGACAGGGGAATCAGCCCCAGCATTTT. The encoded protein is CASTPGAGQGNQPQHF.

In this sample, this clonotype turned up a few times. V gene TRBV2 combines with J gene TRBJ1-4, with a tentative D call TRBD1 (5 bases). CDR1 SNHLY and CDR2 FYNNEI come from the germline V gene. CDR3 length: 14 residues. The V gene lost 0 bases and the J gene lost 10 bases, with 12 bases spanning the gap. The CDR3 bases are TGTGCCAGCAGTGAAGCGCTAAGCGGGGGAAAACTGTTTTTT. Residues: CASSEALSGGKLFF.

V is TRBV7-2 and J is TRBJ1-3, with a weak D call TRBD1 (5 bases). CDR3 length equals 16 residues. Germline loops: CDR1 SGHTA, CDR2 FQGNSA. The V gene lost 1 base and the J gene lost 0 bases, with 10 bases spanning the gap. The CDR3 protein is CASSLGTWVSGNTIYF. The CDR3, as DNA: TGTGCCAGCAGCTTAGGGACATGGGTCTCTGGAAACACCATATATTTT. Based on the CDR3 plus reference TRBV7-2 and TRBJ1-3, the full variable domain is GAGVSQSPSNKVTEKGKDVELRCDPISGHTALYWYRQSLGQGLEFLIYFQGNSAPDKSGLPSDRFSAERTGGSVSTLTIQRTQQEDSAVYLCASSLGTWVSGNTIYFGEGSWLTVV.